A single sample gave rise to the 4 T cell receptor beta chains below, sequenced in a study of blood T cell repertoires in COVID-19. Clones were read by immunoSEQ multiplex PCR, and TCRdb kept only the in-frame ones, dropping some. This sample has 150,000 to 200,000 clones, with 75% to 85% found just once. Input material: peripheral blood. Every receptor here comes from a woman in her fifties or sixties with COVID-19, enrolled during active disease.

The genes are TRBV4-3 and TRBJ2-6; D is ambiguous. Trimming left V 4 bases short and J 0 bases short, with 10 bases between. The germline V gene has CDR1 LGHNA and CDR2 YSLEER. The CDR3 is 16 amino acids. Here the CDR3 reads CASSRDRSSGANVLTF. In DNA, the CDR3 is TGCGCCAGCAGCCGAGACCGGAGCTCTGGGGCCAACGTCCTGACTTTC.

The genes are TRBV28 and TRBJ2-7; a possible D gene is TRBD2 (6 bases). V lost 8 bases, J lost 3 bases, and 20 bases lay in between. The length of the CDR3 is 15 residues. The germline CDR1 and CDR2 sequences are MDHEN and SYDVKM. Here the CDR3 reads CASFGSEGKGYEQYF. In DNA, the CDR3 is TGTGCCAGCTTTGGGTCGGAGGGCAAGGGCTACGAGCAGTACTTC.

The chain joins TRBV7-8 to TRBJ1-5, with a possible D match to TRBD1 (5 bases). Trimming stripped 1 base from V and 3 bases from J, with 7 bases between. Germline V lookup: CDR1 SGHVS, CDR2 FQNEAQ. This CDR3 region has 14 residues. The CDR3 DNA reads TGTGCCAGCAGCTTAGAGACAGCCAATCAGCCCCAGCATTTT. Translated, it gives CASSLETANQPQHF.

The chain combines TRBV6-5 with TRBJ2-2; 8 nucleotides align to TRBD1. The germline V gene has CDR1 MNHEY and CDR2 SVGAGI. With 5 bases clipped from V and 6 bases from J, the junction kept 5 bases outside the gene matches. The CDR3 has 14 residues. CDR3 sequence (DNA): TGTGCCAGCAGTCACCGGACAGGGTCCGGGGAGCTGTTTTTT. This encodes CASSHRTGSGELFF.